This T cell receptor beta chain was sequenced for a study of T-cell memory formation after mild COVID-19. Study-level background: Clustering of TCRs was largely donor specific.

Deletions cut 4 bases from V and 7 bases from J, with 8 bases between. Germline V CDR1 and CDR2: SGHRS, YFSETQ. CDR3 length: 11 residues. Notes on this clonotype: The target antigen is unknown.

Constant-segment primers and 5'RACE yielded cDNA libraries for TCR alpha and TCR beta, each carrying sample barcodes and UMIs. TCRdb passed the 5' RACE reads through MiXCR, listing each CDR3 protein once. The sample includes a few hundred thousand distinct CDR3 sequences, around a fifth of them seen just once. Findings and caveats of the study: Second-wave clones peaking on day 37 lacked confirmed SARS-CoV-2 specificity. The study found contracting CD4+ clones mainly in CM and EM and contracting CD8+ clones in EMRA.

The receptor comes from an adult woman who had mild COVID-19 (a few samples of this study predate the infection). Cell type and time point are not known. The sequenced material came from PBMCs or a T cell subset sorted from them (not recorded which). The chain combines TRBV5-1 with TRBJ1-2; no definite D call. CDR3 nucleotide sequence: TGCGCCAGCAGCACCGGAGGTGGCTACACCTTC. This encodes CASSTGGGYTF.